A single sample gave rise to the 19 T cell receptor beta chains below, sequenced in a study of T-cell memory formation after mild COVID-19. TCRdb fed the 5' RACE reads into MiXCR, producing one record per CDR3 protein. The repertoire holds under 450,000 distinct CDR3 sequences, with about 22% as singletons. The sequencing sample was made of PBMCs or a T cell subset sorted from them (not recorded which). Every receptor here comes from an adult woman who had mild COVID-19 (a few samples of this study predate the infection). Cell type and time point are not known.

This clonotype was seen a few times. The V call is TRBV18, the J call TRBJ2-1; TRBD1 aligns across 7 bases. The CDR3 covers 14 residues. V gave up 3 bases and J gave up 6 bases; unmatched junction bases: 5. CDR1 KGHSH and CDR2 LQKENI come from the germline V gene. The CDR3 sequence: CASSPTGTVNEQFF. For the CDR3, the DNA is TGTGCCAGCTCACCTACCGGGACAGTCAATGAGCAGTTCTTC.

The chain employs TRBV4-3 and TRBJ1-1; D ambiguous. V lost 0 bases to trimming and J lost 7 bases, with 9 bases between them. In germline, CDR1 is LGHNA, CDR2 YSLEER. CDR3 length: 13 residues. The CDR3 sequence is CASSQDPQYEAFF. CDR3 DNA sequence: TGCGCCAGCAGCCAAGACCCACAGTATGAAGCTTTCTTT.

This clonotype has only a few counts. The chain joins TRBV19 to TRBJ2-1; 7 bases map to TRBD1. V gave up 6 bases and J gave up 2 bases; unmatched junction bases: 7. The CDR3 is made up of 15 amino acids. The germline CDR1 and CDR2 sequences are LNHDA and SQIVND (reference sequence). DNA for the CDR3: TGTGCCAGTAGGATTACAGGGGTTGCCTACAATGAGCAGTTCTTC. It yields the protein CASRITGVAYNEQFF.

For the CDR3, the DNA is TGCGCCAGCAGCTTGATTTTTGGGGGGGCCTACGAGCAGTACTTC. This codes for CASSLIFGGAYEQYF. The rearrangement uses TRBV5-1 and TRBJ2-7, with 7 bases identical to TRBD2. The CDR3 length is 15 residues. The trim removed 1 base at V and 2 bases at J, leaving 6 bases unmatched. Germline CDR1 is SGHRS and CDR2 is YFSETQ.

Many counts were recorded for this clonotype. This rearrangement joins TRBV2 to TRBJ2-7, with D tentatively TRBD2 (7 bases). Germline V lookup: CDR1 SNHLY, CDR2 FYNNEI. The V end was cut by 6 bases, the J end by 2 bases, with 17 bases between. CDR3 length: 15 residues. The CDR3 bases are TGTGCCAGCAGGCCGCGGGTAGGGGGGGCCTACGAGCAGTACTTC. Residues: CASRPRVGGAYEQYF.

V is TRBV24-1 and J is TRBJ2-2, with 8 bases lining up with TRBD1. V shed 7 bases and J 1 base; nucleotides not matched to a gene: 10. CDR3 length: 17 amino acids. Germline V gene sequence: CDR1 KGHDR, CDR2 SFDVKD. The CDR3 DNA reads as TGTGCCACCAGCACCCGAGCCGGGACAGGGAACACCGGGGAGCTGTTTTTT. This codes for CATSTRAGTGNTGELFF.

The chain combines TRBV12-3 or TRBV12-4 with TRBJ1-5; possibly TRBD1 for D (6 bases). Trimming pared 7 bases from V and 10 bases from J, leaving 17 bases between. CDR3 length: 13 residues. CDR3 region: CASTGTPGQPQHF. In nucleotides, the CDR3 is TGTGCCAGCACTGGGACACCCGGGCAACCCCAGCATTTT.

The chain recombines TRBV3-1 with TRBJ1-1; no reliable D call. The V gene's germline CDR1 is LGHDT and CDR2 YNNKEL (reference sequence). Trimming cost V 1 base and J 5 bases, with 8 bases left between them. CDR3 length equals 13 residues. CDR3 bases: TGTGCCAGCAGCCAAGCCTTACAGACTGAAGCTTTCTTT. Its protein is CASSQALQTEAFF.

The chain carries TRBV24-1 and TRBJ2-2, with D maybe TRBD2 (5 bases). The V end was cut by 0 bases, the J end by 4 bases, with 11 bases between. The CDR3 sequence is 16 residues long. Germline assignment: CDR1 KGHDR and CDR2 SFDVKD. The chain's CDR3 is CATSDLPGIGTGELFF. Written as DNA, the CDR3 is TGTGCCACCAGTGATTTGCCCGGGATAGGCACCGGGGAGCTGTTTTTT.

The chain uses TRBV19 and TRBJ1-2, with D hard to call. Germline lookup yields CDR1 LNHDA and CDR2 SQIVND (reference sequence). The CDR3 totals 15 residues. The V end lost 4 bases, the J end lost 0 bases, and 12 bases lay between the germline ends. Written as DNA, the CDR3 is TGTGCCAGTAGTACGGCGGTGTTAGCTAACTATGGCTACACCTTC. Its translation is CASSTAVLANYGYTF.

This chain links TRBV24-1 with TRBJ2-7; possibly TRBD2 for D (7 bases). Germline V gene sequence: CDR1 KGHDR, CDR2 SFDVKD. V was pared by 6 bases and J by 6 bases, with 26 bases between. The CDR3 extends over 17 amino acids. CDR3 sequence: CATSKGTSGLVDAEQYF. In DNA form, the CDR3 reads TGTGCCACCAGTAAGGGGACATCCGGACTAGTCGATGCCGAGCAGTACTTC.

The V gene is TRBV24-1, the J gene TRBJ2-7; a weak D match, TRBD1 (6 bases). The germline gives CDR1 KGHDR, CDR2 SFDVKD. The CDR3 runs to 15 residues. V gave up 4 bases and J gave up 0 bases, with 12 bases separating them. CDR3 DNA: TGTGCCACCAGTGAAACCGGGACACCCTCCTACGAGCAGTACTTC. This sequence encodes CATSETGTPSYEQYF.

This clonotype was observed at least ten times. The rearrangement uses TRBV11-2 and TRBJ1-1, with 9 bases that match TRBD1. The CDR3 has 17 amino acids. Germline V gives CDR1 SGHAT, CDR2 FQNNGV. Losses at the gene ends were 7 bases for V and 0 bases for J; bases not matched to a gene: 12. CDR3 region: CASNFNAGTGMNTEAFF. The DNA for the CDR3 is TGTGCCAGCAACTTTAACGCCGGGACAGGGATGAACACTGAAGCTTTCTTT.

The chain joins TRBV7-2 to TRBJ1-6; TRBD1 matches 8 bases. Germline CDR1 and CDR2: SGHTA and FQGNSA. The trim removed 4 bases at V and 5 bases at J, leaving 4 bases unmatched. This CDR3 has 15 residues. The CDR3 here is CASSYGTGHNSPLHF. CDR3 DNA: TGTGCCAGCAGCTACGGGACAGGCCATAATTCACCCCTCCACTTT.

The sample holds many counts of this clonotype. V and J are TRBV7-9 and TRBJ2-1; 11 bases are a match to TRBD2. CDR1 is SEHNR, CDR2 FQNEAQ, per germline (reference sequence). Unmatched junction bases numbered 12, after V lost 7 bases and J lost 7 bases. This CDR3 comprises 16 residues. This chain's CDR3 is CASIYLGLAADNEQFF. Here the CDR3 DNA reads TGTGCCAGCATCTACCTGGGACTAGCGGCAGATAATGAGCAGTTCTTC.

The genes are TRBV2 and TRBJ2-1, with D perhaps matching TRBD2 (5 bases). CDR3 length: 12 residues. Germline loops: CDR1 SNHLY, CDR2 FYNNEI. Trimming stripped 6 bases from V and 10 bases from J, with 13 bases between. CDR3 nucleotide sequence: TGTGCCAGCAGGGAGCGGACGTACGAGCAGTTCTTC. Amino acid sequence: CASRERTYEQFF.

This clonotype was picked up a small number of times. The V call is TRBV7-8, the J call TRBJ1-5; D remains unclear. CDR3 length: 12 amino acids. The V and J ends lost 5 bases and 3 bases respectively, with 5 bases between them. Per germline, CDR1 SGHVS and CDR2 FQNEAQ. DNA of the CDR3: TGTGCCAGCAGCGAGAACAATCAGCCCCAGCATTTT. It translates to CASSENNQPQHF.

In this sample, this clonotype turned up many times. The V and J genes are TRBV12-3 or TRBV12-4 and TRBJ2-7; tentatively, D is TRBD1 (6 bases). The CDR3 spans 14 residues. The ends were cut back, 6 bases at V and 4 bases at J, with 16 bases in the middle. This chain's CDR3 is CASSPQGTGYEQYF. CDR3 in DNA: TGTGCCAGCAGCCCGCAGGGGACGGGGTACGAGCAGTACTTC.

This chain uses TRBV7-2 with TRBJ2-1; D remains ambiguous. The germline V gene encodes CDR1 SGHTA and CDR2 FQGNSA. V was cut by 1 base and J by 2 bases, with 6 bases left in between. The CDR3 consists of 14 residues. As DNA, the CDR3 is TGTGCCAGCAGCTTAGTCTTACCCTACAATGAGCAGTTCTTC. Translating it yields CASSLVLPYNEQFF.